This is a list of T cell receptor beta chains from one sample in a study of cytomegalovirus exposure and HLA in healthy donors. Assay: immunoSEQ multiplex PCR; the TCRdb copy retains only in-frame clones and omits some. The sample consists of 200,000 to 250,000 clones, 70% to 85% of them appearing once. Sequenced sample: PBMCs. These TCRs come from a woman aged 55-69 years in good health and CMV-seropositive. CDR3s include the opening cysteine and the closing phenylalanine or tryptophan. A D gene is named only where the DNA matches it firmly. Clone size is given for some rows only: seen once, a few or many times, or a class if the clone is expanded.

V	J	size	D	CDR3	DNA
TRBV5-1	TRBJ1-1	.	.	CASSPPTPGNTEAFF	TGCGCCAGCAGCCCCCCCACGCCCGGGAACACTGAAGCTTTCTTT
TRBV7-8	TRBJ2-2	.	TRBD2	CASSLGLAGLTGELFF	TGTGCCAGCAGCTTAGGACTAGCGGGCCTCACCGGGGAGCTGTTTTTT
TRBV10-3	TRBJ2-1	.	.	CAISDRDNEQFF	TGTGCCATCAGTGATCGGGACAATGAGCAGTTCTTC
TRBV28	TRBJ1-1	.	.	CASKSVLTEAFF	TGTGCCAGCAAATCGGTACTGACTGAAGCTTTCTTT
TRBV7-9	TRBJ1-1	once	.	CSSSPTGGTEAFF	TGTTCCAGCAGCCCAACGGGGGGAACTGAAGCTTTCTTT
TRBV30	TRBJ2-5	.	.	CAWSVAGGMRETQYF	TGTGCCTGGAGTGTAGCTGGCGGGATGAGAGAGACCCAGTACTTC
TRBV28	TRBJ2-4	.	.	CASTLAGAAKNIQYF	TGTGCCAGCACGCTCGCAGGGGCAGCCAAAAACATTCAGTACTTC
TRBV28	TRBJ1-5	.	.	CASTHGSRNQPQHF	TGTGCCAGCACCCATGGGAGCCGCAATCAGCCCCAGCATTTT
TRBV28	TRBJ1-4	.	.	CASSPGGGQGEKLFF	TGTGCCAGCAGTCCTGGGGGGGGGCAAGGTGAAAAACTGTTTTTT
TRBV29-1	TRBJ2-1	.	.	CSVGAYLNEQFF	TGCAGCGTTGGGGCGTATCTCAATGAGCAGTTCTTC
TRBV11-2	TRBJ2-1	.	.	CASSNPGTRPGFF	TGTGCCAGCAGCAACCCGGGAACTCGACCGGGGTTCTTC
TRBV5-1	TRBJ1-1	once	.	CASSWNGVGDTEAFF	TGCGCCAGCAGCTGGAACGGGGTTGGAGACACTGAAGCTTTCTTT
TRBV14	TRBJ1-1	.	.	CASSRRRGSEAFF	TGTGCCAGCAGCCGTCGAAGGGGCTCTGAAGCTTTCTTT
TRBV7-8	TRBJ2-5	.	TRBD2	CASSPGNGGFQETQYF	TGTGCCAGCAGCCCTGGAAACGGGGGGTTCCAAGAGACCCAGTACTTC
TRBV28	TRBJ1-2	.	.	CASSPTANYGYTF	TGTGCCAGCAGCCCTACAGCTAACTATGGCTACACCTTC
TRBV5-4	TRBJ2-7	.	TRBD2	CASSRPGLAFREQYF	TGTGCCAGCAGCCGCCCGGGACTAGCTTTTCGTGAGCAGTACTTC
TRBV19	TRBJ1-5	.	.	CASSPGHNQPQHF	TGTGCCAGTAGTCCGGGTCACAATCAGCCCCAGCATTTT
TRBV6-1	TRBJ1-1	.	TRBD1	CASRKGADRPEAFF	TGTGCCAGCAGAAAGGGGGCAGATCGACCTGAAGCTTTCTTT
TRBV10-2	TRBJ2-7	.	.	CASSDSFRRGGNEQYF	TGCGCCAGCAGTGATAGCTTTCGGAGGGGGGGGAACGAGCAGTACTTC
TRBV7-2	TRBJ2-4	.	.	CASSLAGGGWNQYF	TGTGCCAGCAGCTTAGCTGGGGGCGGATGGAATCAGTACTTC
TRBV5-1	TRBJ2-3	.	.	CASSLGGRQTDTQYF	TGCGCCAGCAGCTTGGGAGGCCGACAGACAGATACGCAGTATTTT
TRBV6-4	TRBJ1-6	.	.	CASSDSGTVNSPLHF	TGTGCCAGCAGTGACTCCGGTACAGTTAATTCACCCCTCCACTTT
TRBV9	TRBJ1-6	few	TRBD1	CASTEGAGQGSPLHF	TGTGCCAGCACGGAGGGGGCAGGCCAGGGGTCACCCCTCCACTTT
TRBV19	TRBJ2-7	.	TRBD1	CASSRDREYEQYF	TGTGCCAGTAGCCGGGACAGGGAATACGAGCAGTACTTC
TRBV2	TRBJ1-2	.	TRBD1	CASSVPGQPRYGYTF	TGTGCCAGCAGTGTTCCGGGACAGCCGCGCTATGGCTACACCTTC
TRBV6-5	TRBJ1-1	few	.	CASSPGLLREAFF	TGTGCCAGCAGTCCGGGACTTTTGAGGGAAGCTTTCTTT
TRBV10-1	TRBJ2-1	.	TRBD2	CASSPPGLAGGEQFF	TGCGCCAGCAGTCCCCCGGGACTAGCCGGGGGGGAGCAGTTCTTC
TRBV28	TRBJ1-1	.	.	CASSLHNLNTEAFF	TGTGCCAGCAGTTTGCATAACTTGAACACTGAAGCTTTCTTT
TRBV7-9	TRBJ1-1	once	.	CASTSAGGTEAFF	TGTGCCAGCACCTCGGCGGGTGGCACTGAAGCTTTCTTT
TRBV6-1	TRBJ2-4	.	TRBD1	CASSVAQGTQNIQYF	TGTGCCAGCAGCGTAGCACAGGGGACGCAAAACATTCAGTACTTC
TRBV30	TRBJ2-7	.	TRBD1	CAWSPRDRYLSEQYF	TGTGCCTGGAGCCCCCGGGACAGGTATCTTTCCGAGCAGTACTTC
TRBV7-2	TRBJ2-3	.	.	CASRSGKGTQYF	TGTGCCAGCAGGTCAGGAAAAGGTACGCAGTATTTT
TRBV13	TRBJ2-7	.	TRBD2	CASSPGLAGKNEQYF	TGTGCCAGCAGCCCGGGACTAGCGGGAAAAAACGAGCAGTACTTC
TRBV5-1	TRBJ2-7	few	.	CASSLAVTGYEQYF	TGCGCCAGCAGCTTGGCTGTGACGGGATACGAGCAGTACTTC
TRBV6-1	TRBJ2-1	once	TRBD2	CASSETSGSLYEQFF	TGTGCCAGCAGTGAAACTAGCGGGAGTTTATATGAGCAGTTCTTC
TRBV5-1	TRBJ2-7	once	TRBD2	CASSPGTSGPPKQYF	TGCGCCAGCAGCCCAGGGACTAGCGGGCCCCCAAAGCAGTACTTC
TRBV18	TRBJ2-1	.	.	CASLQVNSYNEQFF	TGTGCCAGCTTACAGGTCAACTCCTACAATGAGCAGTTCTTC
TRBV27	TRBJ2-7	.	TRBD1	CASSQLAAGGYDEQYF	TGTGCCAGCAGCCAACTCGCGGCAGGGGGCTACGACGAGCAGTACTTC
TRBV5-4	TRBJ2-7	.	TRBD1	CASSPGQASYEQYF	TGTGCCAGCAGCCCTGGACAGGCTTCCTACGAGCAGTACTTC
TRBV6-1	TRBJ1-2	.	.	CASSSTGSRIYGYTF	TGTGCCAGCAGTAGTACAGGGTCCCGGATCTATGGCTACACCTTC
TRBV27	TRBJ1-2	.	.	CASSPRAGGHGYTF	TGTGCCAGCAGCCCCAGAGCGGGGGGCCATGGCTACACCTTC
TRBV6-5	TRBJ1-1	.	.	CASTERRDTEAFF	TGTGCCAGCACCGAGAGGAGGGACACTGAAGCTTTCTTT
TRBV7-9	TRBJ1-6	.	.	CSSSYGGGVNSPLHF	TGTTCCAGCAGCTACGGAGGGGGGGTTAATTCACCCCTCCACTTT
TRBV9	TRBJ1-6	.	.	CASSRDYNSPLHF	TGTGCCAGCAGTCGGGACTATAATTCACCCCTCCACTTT
TRBV30	TRBJ2-1	once	.	CAWAPQTYNEQFF	TGTGCCTGGGCACCACAAACCTACAATGAGCAGTTCTTC
TRBV2	TRBJ2-3	.	TRBD2	CASSVRLAGTGDTQYF	TGTGCCAGCAGTGTGAGGCTAGCGGGAACGGGAGATACGCAGTATTTT
TRBV7-9	TRBJ2-1	.	TRBD2	CASRLAGARNEQFF	TGTGCCAGCAGATTAGCGGGAGCAAGAAATGAGCAGTTCTTC
TRBV7-9	TRBJ1-4	.	.	CASSHGSSGNFREKLFF	TGTGCCAGCAGCCACGGAAGCTCCGGGAACTTTAGGGAAAAACTGTTTTTT
TRBV5-1	TRBJ1-2	few	.	CASSGGGDLNYGYTF	TGCGCCAGCAGCGGAGGGGGGGATTTGAACTATGGCTACACCTTC
TRBV6-4	TRBJ1-5	.	.	CASSETGQGNQPQHF	TGTGCCAGCAGTGAAACGGGGCAGGGGAATCAGCCCCAGCATTTT
TRBV6-6	TRBJ2-2	.	.	CASSNRDLDTGELFF	TGTGCCAGCAGTAACCGGGACTTAGACACCGGGGAGCTGTTTTTT
TRBV6-1	TRBJ2-3	.	TRBD1	CASSDRDRVSADTQYF	TGTGCCAGCAGTGACCGGGACAGGGTATCCGCAGATACGCAGTATTTT
TRBV5-1	TRBJ2-3	.	.	CASSFPTDTQYF	TGCGCCAGCAGCTTTCCTACAGATACGCAGTATTTT
TRBV7-9	TRBJ2-3	.	.	CASSPLREDTQYF	TGTGCCAGCAGCCCCCTCAGGGAAGATACGCAGTATTTT
TRBV19	TRBJ2-7	few	.	CASSPRGTISYEQYF	TGTGCCAGTAGTCCCCGAGGTACTATCTCCTACGAGCAGTACTTC
TRBV7-8	TRBJ2-3	.	TRBD2	CASAERELDTQYF	TGTGCCAGTGCGGAGCGGGAGTTAGATACGCAGTATTTT
TRBV9	TRBJ2-3	.	.	CASSVQGSTDTQYF	TGTGCCAGCAGCGTCCAGGGCAGCACAGATACGCAGTATTTT
TRBV2	TRBJ2-1	.	.	CASSGVGGEQFF	TGTGCCAGCAGTGGGGTAGGAGGGGAGCAGTTCTTC